This T cell receptor (beta chain) was recorded in a study of T-cell memory formation after mild COVID-19 (TCRdb year 2021). With regard to the full study: TCR sequence clusters from the two donors were largely donor specific. The cohort comprised two young, previously healthy adult volunteers, one female and one male. Longitudinal TCRalpha and TCRbeta repertoire sequencing tracked T-cell clones expanding and contracting after mild COVID-19 in two donors. Overall results and qualifications from the work: SARS-CoV-2 specificity of the second-wave clones peaking on day 37 was not confirmed. Clones that contracted from day 15 to 85 showed balanced CD4/CD8 phenotypes, whereas a second wave of clones that expanded from day 15 to 37 leaned towards CD4+. The study covered only a couple of mild cases, and larger cohorts including severe cases with pre-infection samples were considered necessary. Contracting CD4+ clones were found mainly in CM and EM memory subsets, while CD8+ clones were enriched in EMRA. Some responding clones were found in pre-infection memory, which suggests that pre-existing cross-reactive memory T cells took part in the SARS-CoV-2 response.

The germline V gene gives CDR1 as KGHDR and CDR2 as SFDVKD. The germline V end is reduced by 7 bases and the J end by 3 bases; junction bases left unmatched: 6. Taken from cysteine to phenylalanine, the CDR3 has 15 residues. Only the CDR3 DNA is retained, 45 bases long and in frame from the first base. The instrument given in TCRdb is Illumina NovaSeq 6000. cDNA libraries for TCRalpha and TCRbeta were prepared by 5'RACE using constant-segment primers, with sample barcodes and unique molecular identifiers added. Trizol reagent was used to extract RNA from every sample. Amplification of the libraries took two PCR steps, and the second step added a second sample barcode plus Illumina TruSeq adapters. The libraries were sequenced on an Illumina NovaSeq using 2 x 150 bp paired-end reads. From the authors' description of their analysis: With migec v1.2.7, reads were demultiplexed and then collapsed into UMI-guided consensus sequences. Using mixcr v2.1.11, the UMI consensuses were aligned to TRA and TRB V and J templates and assembled into clonotypes. Expanded or contracted clonotypes were those called significant by both edgeR and NoisET, with noise models trained on biological replicates. For edgeR calls, the thresholds were a false discovery rate-adjusted p below 0.01 and a log2 fold-change of 1. As an exploratory analysis of dynamics, PCA with hierarchical clustering was applied to max-normalized trajectories of the 1000 most abundant clonotypes. The CD4 or CD8 phenotype of responding clones was assigned using the separately sequenced CD4+ and CD8+ repertoires. Clones were called with MiXCR by TCRdb after fastp trimmed the public reads at Q25, and only in-frame beta chains were retained. Records with the same CDR3 protein are collapsed into one entry carrying the most frequent genes and DNA. For this entry, the V and J calls and clone size follow TCRdb and not the study's own pipeline. The sample table lists just under 350,000 distinct CDR3 sequences, about an eighth of them with a count of one. 20% to 25% of the sample rests with the top ten.

Ficoll-Paque density gradient centrifugation was the method used to isolate PBMCs. A remark on this clonotype: The clone's antigen remains unknown. No base qualities exist here, and no much larger clone lies one base off it.

The chain joins TRBV24-1 to TRBJ2-1; 9 junctional bases match TRBD1. This sequence originates from a man aged 18 to 30 who had mild COVID-19 (a few samples of this study predate the infection). The sample titles of this study are shuffled in the database, so cell type and time point are left out; the donor was told from shared clones. Source material: PBMCs or a T cell subset sorted from them (not recorded which). The DNA sequence follows: TGTGCCACCAGATGCCGGGACAGGGACTACAATGAGCAGTTCTTC. This sequence encodes CATRCRDRDYNEQFF.